This TCR beta chain was profiled in a study of OX40 agonist ivuxolimab in advanced cancers. Notes on the research overall: Ivuxolimab, which targeted the costimulatory receptor OX40 (CD134), was an agonistic, fully human IgG2 monoclonal antibody. The paper describes the monotherapy dose-escalation part (N of about 52 patients) of the phase I trial of ivuxolimab. Patients were allowed to have had prior anti-PD-1, anti-PD-L1 or anti-CTLA-4 therapy, and 40% of the dose-escalation patients had been treated with checkpoint inhibitors. Intravenous ivuxolimab was administered to patients every 2 weeks at six dose levels: 0.01, 0.1, 0.3, 1.5, 3 and 10 mg/kg. Peripheral TCRbeta sequencing aimed to test whether ivuxolimab altered TCR sequence diversity and caused clonal T-cell expansion. A male proportion of roughly 85% and a mean age of about 60 years, ranging from about 20 to 79, were recorded for the dose-escalation cohort. Partial responses were achieved by three dose-escalation patients, of whom one had hepatocellular carcinoma and two had cutaneous melanoma. Of the roughly 51 patients in dose escalation, about 20 had hepatocellular carcinoma, around 15 had melanoma, 9 had renal cell carcinoma and 9 had head and neck cancer.

Genomic DNA was extracted from sorted cells for sequencing of the TCRbeta CDR3 region. TCRbeta CDR3 regions were sequenced using the immunoSEQ Assay. In its TCRdb copy, this immuneACCESS table keeps in-frame sequences only and misses some clones. Where compared with another copy, unresolved V genes explain less than half of these, and the others have no known cause. The sample table holds 25,000 to 35,000 clones, of which roughly 83% were seen once. Roughly 28% of the sample is held by the ten biggest clonotypes. The paper as a whole reports these results and caveats: Low levels of normalized T-cell clonal expansion were also shown by some nonresponding patients. Which antigens the clonally expanded peripheral T cells were specific for was not determined. At doses from 0.1 to 3.0 mg/kg, clonal expansion was seen in both CD4+ and CD8+ blood T cells between baseline and week 6. After ivuxolimab, CD8+ T cells had more expanded clones than CD4+ T cells on average. Partial responders in the 0.1-3.0 mg/kg groups had among the lowest normalized peripheral clonal expansion, especially among CD8+ T cells.

Taken from cysteine to phenylalanine, the CDR3 has 16 residues. Left in the record is the CDR3 DNA by itself, 48 bases read in frame from the first base. CDR1 is given as MNHEY and CDR2 as SMNVEV, both from the germline V gene (reference sequence). V is clipped by 5 bases and J by 0 bases, and the sequence between their germline boundaries is 11 bases long. Patients with a history of autoimmune disease or receiving systemic immunosuppression were excluded from the trial. Peripheral blood for TCR sequencing was collected from all dose cohorts at baseline, on cycle 4 day 1, and on cycle 7 day 1. The samples were drawn from a first-in-human, open-label, multicenter phase I dose-escalation trial of ivuxolimab. Adults with locally advanced or metastatic melanoma, renal cell, hepatocellular, or head and neck squamous cell carcinoma were enrolled in the trial. CD4+ and CD8+ T cells were sorted separately from peripheral blood before TCR sequencing.

Concerning this clone itself: The specificity of this receptor is unknown. Base-call qualities are not available, and no considerably larger clone is one nucleotide away.

The TCR originated in an adult with an advanced solid tumor such as melanoma, head and neck, liver or kidney cancer. The sample in question was CD4+ or CD8+ T cells sorted from blood, obtained in a trial of the OX40 agonist ivuxolimab. The V and J genes are TRBV27 and TRBJ2-6; TRBD1 might be the D gene, on 6 matching bases. The base sequence is TGTGCCAGCAGTGATACAGGGACCTCTGGGGCCAACGTCCTGACTTTC. Translated, it reads CASSDTGTSGANVLTF.